One and the same sample provided the 20 T cell receptor beta chains below, sequenced in a study of Tregs in tolerant kidney transplant recipients. Method: immunoSEQ multiplex PCR; TCRdb's copy keeps in-frame clones and lacks some. This table has some 110,000 clones, 92% appearing once. The sample comprised CD4+ T cells from blood. These receptors all come from a human donor in good health.

The V gene is TRBV6-5, the J gene TRBJ1-3; D is uncertain. Trimming took off 2 bases at V and 5 bases at J, with 10 bases between the two ends. CDR3 length: 14 amino acids. Looked up from germline, CDR1 is MNHEY and CDR2 is SVGAGI. CDR3: CASSYDGPRNTIYF. The CDR3 DNA sequence: TGTGCCAGCAGTTACGACGGTCCGCGAAACACCATATATTTT.

V usage is TRBV18 and J usage is TRBJ2-3; perhaps TRBD2 as D (5 bases). The CDR3 runs 13 residues. V lost 4 bases to trimming and J lost 0 bases, with 5 bases between them. From germline, CDR1 is KGHSH and CDR2 LQKENI. CDR3 amino acids: CASSRGSTDTQYF. CDR3 nucleotide sequence: TGTGCCAGCTCACGAGGGAGCACAGATACGCAGTATTTT.

V and J are TRBV19 and TRBJ1-1; TRBD1 is a possible D gene (5 bases). This CDR3 comprises 17 residues. Germline V gene sequence: CDR1 LNHDA, CDR2 SQIVND (reference sequence). Trimming shortened V by 7 bases and J by 0 bases, and 21 bases separated the two germline ends. CDR3 region: CASTPVAGTGMNTEAFF. CDR3 sequence (DNA): TGTGCCAGTACCCCCGTCGCGGGGACGGGGATGAACACTGAAGCTTTCTTT.

The chain recombines TRBV18 with TRBJ1-3; D possibly corresponds to TRBD1 (6 bases). Trimming shortened V by 10 bases and J by 1 base, and 20 bases separated the two germline ends. The CDR3 has 16 amino acids. Germline loops: CDR1 KGHSH, CDR2 LQKENI. As DNA, the CDR3 is TGTGCCACCGGAGGGGGGGCGCTAACTTCTGGAAACACCATATATTTT. This sequence encodes CATGGGALTSGNTIYF. Full variable domain (outside the CDR3, taken from reference TRBV18 and TRBJ1-3): NAGVMQNPRHLVRRRGQEARLRCSPMKGHSHVYWYRQLPEEGLKFMVYLQKENIIDESGMPKERFSAEFPKEGPSILRIQQVVRGDSAAYFCATGGGALTSGNTIYFGEGSWLTVV.

The rearrangement uses TRBV6-5 and TRBJ2-7, with D perhaps matching TRBD2 (7 bases). Germline CDR1 reads MNHEY; CDR2 reads SVGAGI. The CDR3 spans 15 residues. Trimming took 5 bases from V and 2 from J, leaving 16 bases between them. This CDR3 reads CASSGGGLAAYEQYF. The CDR3 nucleotides are TGTGCCAGCAGTGGGGGGGGGCTAGCGGCCTACGAGCAGTACTTC.

The chain links TRBV7-2 to TRBJ2-2; no firm D call. Germline CDR1 is SGHTA and CDR2 is FQGNSA. The germline V and J ends were trimmed by 5 bases and 7 bases, with 20 bases remaining between them. The CDR3 is made up of 16 amino acids. The CDR3 sequence: CASSHFFQLKGGELFF. The CDR3, as DNA: TGTGCCAGCAGCCATTTCTTTCAGCTTAAGGGCGGGGAGCTGTTTTTT.

The rearrangement uses TRBV5-1 and TRBJ2-3; 7 bases map to TRBD2. Germline-derived CDR1 and CDR2 are SGHRS and YFSETQ. The CDR3 is made up of 16 amino acids. With 4 bases clipped from V and 1 base from J, the junction kept 9 bases outside the gene matches. CDR3 residues: CASSVRRGGGTDTQYF. CDR3 nucleotides: TGCGCCAGCAGCGTCCGCCGGGGAGGGGGCACAGATACGCAGTATTTT.

The V and J genes are TRBV4-1 and TRBJ2-7; maybe TRBD2 (5 bases). The CDR3 consists of 15 residues. The germline V gene has CDR1 MGHRA and CDR2 YSYEKL. Trimming cost V 0 bases and J 3 bases, with 12 bases left between them. CDR3 protein: CASSQDFGNLYEQYF. The DNA of the CDR3 is TGCGCCAGCAGCCAAGATTTCGGGAACCTCTACGAGCAGTACTTC.

V gene TRBV7-6 combines with J gene TRBJ1-1; unclear D gene. Trimming took off 2 bases at V and 2 bases at J, with 9 bases between the two ends. This CDR3 is 14 amino acids long. From germline, CDR1 is SGHVS and CDR2 FNYEAQ. The CDR3 DNA is TGTGCCAGCAGCTTATACGGGAAAAACACTGAAGCTTTCTTT. This sequence encodes CASSLYGKNTEAFF.

Here the CDR3 DNA reads TGTGCCACCAGCAGACCCGGGACAGGGGTCGGCTACACCTTC. Translating it yields CATSRPGTGVGYTF. V is TRBV15 and J is TRBJ1-2; 10 bases are a match to TRBD1. Germline values: CDR1 LNHNV, CDR2 YYDKDF (reference sequence). The CDR3 has 14 residues. The trim removed 2 bases at V and 8 bases at J, leaving 5 bases unmatched.

This chain joins TRBV29-1 and TRBJ2-6; D ambiguous. Germline loops: CDR1 SQVTM, CDR2 ANQGSEA. Trimming removed 8 bases from V and 2 bases from J, with 13 bases in between. This CDR3 is 14 amino acids long. CDR3 nucleotides: TGCAGCATCTCTCCTTTGGCTGGGGCCAACGTCCTGACTTTC. Translating gives CSISPLAGANVLTF. Full variable domain (outside the CDR3, taken from reference TRBV29-1 and TRBJ2-6): SAVISQKPSRDICQRGTSLTIQCQVDSQVTMMFWYRQQPGQSLTLIATANQGSEATYESGFVIDKFPISRPNLTFSTLTVSNMSPEDSSIYLCSISPLAGANVLTFGAGSRLTVL.

The chain combines TRBV2 with TRBJ2-1; D is ambiguous. Per the germline V gene, CDR1 is SNHLY and CDR2 is FYNNEI. The CDR3 has 12 residues. The V and J ends lost 7 bases and 7 bases respectively, with 11 bases between them. The CDR3, as DNA: TGTGCCAGCATTAAGAGAAGTAATGAGCAGTTCTTC. This translates into CASIKRSNEQFF. Full variable domain (missing parts from reference TRBV2 and TRBJ2-1): EPEVTQTPSHQVTQMGQEVILRCVPISNHLYFYWYRQILGQKVEFLVSFYNNEISEKSEIFDDQFSVERPDGSNFTLKIRSTKLEDSAMYFCASIKRSNEQFFGPGTRLTVL.

The chain has TRBV7-9 and TRBJ2-5; D gene uncertain. The J call may be wrong; the DNA end is better matched by TRBJ2-7. Per the germline V gene, CDR1 is SEHNR and CDR2 is FQNEAQ (reference sequence). CDR3 length: 14 amino acids. CDR3 residues: CASSLGHSQHEQYF. DNA of the CDR3: TGTGCCAGCAGCTTAGGCCACTCCCAACACGAGCAGTACTTC.

The V gene is TRBV10-1, the J gene TRBJ2-3; D is uncertain. The germline CDR1 and CDR2 sequences are WNHNN and SYGVQD (reference sequence). CDR3 length: 14 residues. V was pared by 2 bases and J by 2 bases, with 8 bases between. The CDR3 protein is CASSELLYTDTQYF. Written as DNA, the CDR3 is TGCGCCAGCAGTGAGCTCCTCTACACAGATACGCAGTATTTT.

The chain joins TRBV6-6 to TRBJ1-2; D is undetermined. V lost 0 bases and J 8 bases, leaving 16 bases between the germline ends. Germline assignment: CDR1 MNHNY and CDR2 SVGAGI (reference sequence). The CDR3 is 15 amino acids. This chain's CDR3 is CASSYSSRAQRGYTF. CDR3 DNA: TGTGCCAGCAGTTACTCGTCCCGGGCACAGAGGGGCTACACCTTC.

This chain links TRBV5-8 with TRBJ2-5; 9 nucleotides agree with TRBD2. Germline values: CDR1 SGHTS, CDR2 YDEGEE. The ends lost 4 bases at V and 4 bases at J; junction bases unmatched: 14. CDR3 length equals 17 residues. DNA for the CDR3: TGTGCCAGCAGCCCCTTGGCGGGAGGGCCCTCGGGAGAGACCCAGTACTTC. Translation: CASSPLAGGPSGETQYF. The entire variable domain, with the rest obtained from reference TRBV5-8 and TRBJ2-5, is as follows: EAGVTQSPTHLIKTRGQQATLRCSPISGHTSVYWYQQALGLGLQFLLWYDEGEERNRGNFPPRFSGRQFPNYSSELNVNALELEDSALYLCASSPLAGGPSGETQYFGPGTRLLVL.

This clone was seen a single time. A read error may produce the germline difference seen at one junction end. The chain employs TRBV7-2 and TRBJ2-5; D unresolved. Germline V gene sequence: CDR1 SGHTA, CDR2 FQGNSA. The CDR3 spans 15 residues. CDR3 nucleotides: TGTGCCAGCAGCTTAAGGTTAGCAGTGCAAGAGACCCAATACTTC. It translates to CASSLRLAVQETQYF. The whole variable domain, filled in from reference TRBV7-2 and TRBJ2-5, reads GAGVSQSPSNKVTEKGKDVELRCDPISGHTALYWYRQSLGQGLEFLIYFQGNSAPDKSGLPSDRFSAERTGGSVSTLTIQRTQQEDSAVYLCASSLRLAVQETQYFGPGTRLLVL.

The rearrangement links TRBV30 to TRBJ1-2; D is uncertain. Trimming pared 4 bases from V and 0 bases from J, leaving 6 bases between. CDR3 length: 12 amino acids. Germline CDR1 reads GTSNPN; CDR2 reads SVGIG (reference sequence). The CDR3 here is CAWTHTNYGYTF. The CDR3 coding sequence is TGTGCCTGGACCCATACTAACTATGGCTACACCTTC.

This clone was recorded only once. The V and J genes are TRBV5-1 and TRBJ1-4; 9 bases align to TRBD1. The CDR3 is 16 residues long. Germline CDR1 is SGHRS and CDR2 is YFSETQ. Trimming took 2 bases from V and 3 from J; bases not matched to a gene: 5. CDR3 coding DNA: TGCGCCAGCAGCTTTGGGACAGGGTCCCCTAATGAAAAACTGTTTTTT. Protein sequence: CASSFGTGSPNEKLFF.

The rearrangement links TRBV9 to TRBJ1-2; unclear D gene. V was pared by 4 bases and J by 8 bases, with 15 bases between. From germline, CDR1 is SGDLS and CDR2 YYNGEE. There are 13 residues in the CDR3. CDR3 loop: CASSQRSSGGYTF. CDR3 coding DNA: TGTGCCAGCAGCCAGCGGTCTTCGGGAGGCTACACCTTC.